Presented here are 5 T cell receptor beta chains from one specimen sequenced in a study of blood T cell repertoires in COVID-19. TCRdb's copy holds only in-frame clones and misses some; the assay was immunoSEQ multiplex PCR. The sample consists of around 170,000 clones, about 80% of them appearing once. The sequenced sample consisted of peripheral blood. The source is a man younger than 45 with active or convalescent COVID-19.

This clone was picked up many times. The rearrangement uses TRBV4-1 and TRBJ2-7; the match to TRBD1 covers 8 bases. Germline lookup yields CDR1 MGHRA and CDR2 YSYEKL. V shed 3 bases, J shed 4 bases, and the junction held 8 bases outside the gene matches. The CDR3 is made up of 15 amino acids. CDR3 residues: CASSQGSTGAYEQYV. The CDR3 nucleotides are TGCGCCAGCAGCCAGGGGTCGACAGGGGCTTACGAGCAGTACGTC.

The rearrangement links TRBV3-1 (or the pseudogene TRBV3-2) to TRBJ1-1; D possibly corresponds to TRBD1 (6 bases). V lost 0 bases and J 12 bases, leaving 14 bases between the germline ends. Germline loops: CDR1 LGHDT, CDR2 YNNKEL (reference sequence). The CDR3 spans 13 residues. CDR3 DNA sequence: TGTGCCAGCAGCCAAGAGGTTACAGGGACAACTTTCTTT. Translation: CASSQEVTGTTFF.

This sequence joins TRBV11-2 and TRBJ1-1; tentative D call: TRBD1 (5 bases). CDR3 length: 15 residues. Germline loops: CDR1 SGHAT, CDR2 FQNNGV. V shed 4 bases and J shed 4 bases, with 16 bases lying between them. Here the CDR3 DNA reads TGTGCCAGCAGCTCGCTTCAGGGTCCGAGCACTGAAGCTTTCTTT. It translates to CASSSLQGPSTEAFF.

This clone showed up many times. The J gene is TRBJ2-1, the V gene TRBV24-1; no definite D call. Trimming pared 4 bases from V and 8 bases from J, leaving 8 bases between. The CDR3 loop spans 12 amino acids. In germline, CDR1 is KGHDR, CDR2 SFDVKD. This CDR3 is CATSDNEDEQFF. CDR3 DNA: TGTGCCACCAGTGACAACGAGGATGAGCAGTTCTTC.

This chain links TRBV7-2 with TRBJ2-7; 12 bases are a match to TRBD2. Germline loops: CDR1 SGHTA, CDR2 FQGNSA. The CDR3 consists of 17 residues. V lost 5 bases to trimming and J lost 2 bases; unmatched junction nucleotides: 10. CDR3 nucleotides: TGTGCCAGCAGCCCCCGGACTAGCGGGATTAGTCCCTACGAGCAGTACTTC. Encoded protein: CASSPRTSGISPYEQYF.